This T cell receptor (beta chain) was retrieved from a study of cytomegalovirus exposure and HLA in healthy donors. Trimming shortened V by 3 bases and J by 0 bases, and 9 bases separated the two germline ends. Germline CDR1 is KGHSH and CDR2 is LQKENI. CDR3 length equals 15 residues. General observations from the study: Only CMV serostatus was available as immune exposure information. Later analysis reportedly placed an Asian-associated ancestry cluster below the roughly 680-donor mean in N-insertions.

Comment on this clone: Its antigen is as yet unknown.

This PCR relied on a set of 60 Vbeta primers and 13 Jbeta primers. The data were produced by immunoSEQ multiplex PCR, yet TCRdb's version contains in-frame clones alone and is incomplete. The sample holds approximately 110,000 clones. The chain has TRBV18 and TRBJ1-3; possibly TRBD1 for D (5 bases). The specimen was PBMCs. The TCR originated in a middle-aged man in good health and CMV-seropositive. The CDR3 coding sequence is TGTGCCAGCTCACCGGACATCACCTCTGGAAACACCATATATTTT. It is translated as CASSPDITSGNTIYF. The entire variable domain, with the rest obtained from reference TRBV18 and TRBJ1-3, is as follows: NAGVMQNPRHLVRRRGQEARLRCSPMKGHSHVYWYRQLPEEGLKFMVYLQKENIIDESGMPKERFSAEFPKEGPSILRIQQVVRGDSAAYFCASSPDITSGNTIYFGEGSWLTVV.